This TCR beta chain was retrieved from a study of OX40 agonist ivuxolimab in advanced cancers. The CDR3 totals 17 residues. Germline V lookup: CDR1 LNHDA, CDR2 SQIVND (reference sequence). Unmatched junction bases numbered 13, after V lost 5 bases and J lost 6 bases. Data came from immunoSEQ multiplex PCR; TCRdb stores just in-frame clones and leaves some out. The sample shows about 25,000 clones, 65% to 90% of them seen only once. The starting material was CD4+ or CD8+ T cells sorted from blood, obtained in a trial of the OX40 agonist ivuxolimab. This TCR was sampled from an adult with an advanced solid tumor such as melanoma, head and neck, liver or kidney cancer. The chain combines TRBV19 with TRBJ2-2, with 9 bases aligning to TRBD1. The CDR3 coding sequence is TGTGCCAGTAGTGAGGGAGGACAGGGGATAGGCGCCGGGGAGCTGTTTTTT. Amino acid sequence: CASSEGGQGIGAGELFF.